This section outlines one T cell receptor beta chain sequence together with its context. Researchers used genomic DNA as the template to profile TCR beta VDJ and CDR3. Each CDR3 protein is one row after TCRdb ran MiXCR on the reads. The sample has more than 150,000 distinct CDR3 sequences, 64% seen once. The sample is drawn from a study of CD8+CD57+ T cells in acquired aplastic anemia. Sequencing was done on a sample of sorted CD4+, CD8+, or CD8+CD57+ T cells (not recorded which) from PBMCs. The receptor was derived from a human donor with severe aplastic anemia or a healthy control (not recorded which).

The CDR3 DNA is TGTGCCAGTAGTTATAGTGCAGGGGCCACCTACAATGAGCAGTTCTTC. Its translation is CASSYSAGATYNEQFF. The chain combines TRBV19 with TRBJ2-1, with D possibly matching TRBD1 (6 bases). The germline gives CDR1 LNHDA, CDR2 SQIVND (reference sequence). The CDR3 extends over 16 amino acids. Trimming shortened V by 5 bases and J by 2 bases, and 16 bases separated the two germline ends. The whole variable domain, filled in from reference TRBV19 and TRBJ2-1, reads DGGITQSPKYLFRKEGQNVTLSCEQNLNHDAMYWYRQDPGQGLRLIYYSQIVNDFQKGDIAEGYSVSREKKESFPLTVTSAQKNPTAFYLCASSYSAGATYNEQFFGPGTRLTVL.